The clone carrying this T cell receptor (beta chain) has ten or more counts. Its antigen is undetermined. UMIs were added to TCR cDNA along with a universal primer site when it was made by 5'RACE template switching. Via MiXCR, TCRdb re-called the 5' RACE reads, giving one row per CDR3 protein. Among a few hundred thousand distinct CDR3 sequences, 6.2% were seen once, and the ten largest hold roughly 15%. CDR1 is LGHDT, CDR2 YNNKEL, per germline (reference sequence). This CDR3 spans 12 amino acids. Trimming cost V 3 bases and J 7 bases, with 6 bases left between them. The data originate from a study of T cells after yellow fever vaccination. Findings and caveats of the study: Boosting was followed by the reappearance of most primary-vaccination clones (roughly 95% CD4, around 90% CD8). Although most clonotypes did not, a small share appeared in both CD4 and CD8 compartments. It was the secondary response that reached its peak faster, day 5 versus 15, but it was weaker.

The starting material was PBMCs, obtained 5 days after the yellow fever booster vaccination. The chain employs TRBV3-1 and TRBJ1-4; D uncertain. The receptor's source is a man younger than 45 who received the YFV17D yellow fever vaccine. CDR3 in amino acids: CASSHEGEKLFF. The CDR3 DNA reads TGTGCCAGCAGCCACGAAGGTGAAAAACTGTTTTTT.